This is a list of T cell receptor beta chains from one sample in a study of immune characterization of retroperitoneal liposarcoma. TCRdb re-called the PCR reads through MiXCR, storing one row per CDR3 protein. The repertoire holds roughly 6,800 distinct CDR3 sequences, with roughly 28% as singletons. Sequenced sample: blood. Receptor source: a male donor with retroperitoneal liposarcoma. Each CDR3 is given without its conserved first and last residue. Each record gives: V gene, clone size, CDR3 protein. Part of the rows lack a size; the others show once, few, many or a class for expanded clones.

>TRBV12-3/TRBV12-4|many
ASSPRPLAGGYNEQF
>TRBV6-2/TRBV6-3|NA
ASSYAGGSGYT
>TRBV4-1|NA
ASSQDVQGSQPQH
>TRBV6-5|NA
ASSALNTEAF
>TRBV7-6|few
ASSFGEDYEQY
>TRBV4-3|many
ASSFALGEGTEAF
>TRBV7-2|few
ASSIDTGVTYEQF
>TRBV12-3/TRBV12-4|NA
ASSRKRGSTYNEQF
>TRBV11-2|many
ASSLGYTNEQF
>TRBV12-3/TRBV12-4|few
ASSFTGLAFNEQF
>TRBV12-3/TRBV12-4|many
ASRNRAGSYEQY
>TRBV6-5|few
ASSYSRGKYGYT
>TRBV7-6|few
ASSLGLGAGQETQY
>TRBV7-2|medium-sized
ASSLAGTGYEQY
>TRBV11-2|many
ASSLAGTRGLLIYGYT
>TRBV6-2/TRBV6-3|NA
ASSPRSGTSGIYNEQF
>TRBV6-1|NA
ASSTRAGAGGELF
>TRBV6-5|many
ASQYITNPYEQY
>TRBV6-6|few
ASSYSDSRREKLF
>TRBV7-2|many
ASSLAWSNQPQH
>TRBV6-5|many
ASSYRVGQGGTGANVLT
>TRBV12-3/TRBV12-4|many
ASSLGQTNTYEQF
>TRBV7-2|NA
ASSLAPPHEQY
>TRBV6-1|few
ASSPGLVNEQY
>TRBV5-4|many
ASSLGGTGVLYEQF
>TRBV6-1|many
ASSVPGLAGTKTQY
>TRBV9|once
ASSVEDSSYNEQF
>TRBV12-5|NA
ASGEYPGRLLYPYGYT
>TRBV4-2|few
ASSQRLDGYNEQF
>TRBV5-4|few
ASSLGLAGESSYNEQF
>TRBV10-2|few
ASRGLLITDTQY
>TRBV7-2|many
ASSLAPSTETQF
>TRBV12-3/TRBV12-4|many
ASKASGSADTQY
>TRBV15|few
ATSSGQGAVSDTQY
>TRBV6-1|NA
ASRRKDAYGYT
>TRBV6-1|few
ASAIGSYNEQY
>TRBV4-1|few
ASSRNPTGSNYGYT
>TRBV6-5|NA
ASSAARFVGHTEAF
>TRBV5-4|medium-sized
ASSLGGTGVLYEQY
>TRBV20-1|NA
RGQGGDIQY
>TRBV6-6|NA
ASTPGLSSYNEQF
>TRBV5-1|many
ASSFEGREDIQY
>TRBV6-1|many
ASLRQYTEAF
>TRBV12-3/TRBV12-4|NA
ASTYRVLMRDNEQF
>TRBV11-2|many
ASSLVGTQY
>TRBV6-1|many
ASRVGGQNSGANVLT
>TRBV6-1|many
ASSPATGEGEETQF
>TRBV5-1|NA
ASSLLAERQYNEQF
>TRBV11-2|many
ASSTLQGFGYT
>TRBV7-2|many
ASSLDRQRVFEQF
>TRBV7-2|NA
ASSLDPRGGETQF
>TRBV28|few
ATSRGGNSPLH
>TRBV4-1|many
ASSQGVRTGGPFTDTQY
>TRBV6-1|many
ASSSFGTSSSYNEQF
>TRBV4-1|medium-sized
ASSQDRVGSGGTGETQY
>TRBV4-3|many
ASSQDGTMGRAYNEQF
>TRBV20-1|NA
SASSSYYGYT
>TRBV28|NA
ASTSLGGAPRRTEAF
>TRBV7-2|NA
ASSPSSGGTEAF
>TRBV15|NA
ATSALGRRSDNTGELF